This entry lists 16 T cell receptor beta chains sequenced from one sample in a study of molecular identifiers for immune sequencing clone quantification (dated by TCRdb to 2016 to 2019). Library preparation was by PCR. Instrument used: Illumina HiSeq 4000. TCRdb cleaned the public reads at Q25 with fastp, built clones with MiXCR and kept in-frame beta chains. Each entry is one CDR3 protein sequence, shown with its most common DNA and genes. Within this sample are some 320,000 distinct CDR3 sequences, with over 20% of them counted one time only. The leading ten clones occupy about 0.81% of the sample. Sequencing used naive CD8+ T cells from blood, with Jurkat cell RNA spiked in. The sample's cell subset or site label, decoded: FACS-sorted CD8+CD4-CCR7+CD45RA+ naive T cells. The origin of the receptors is a human donor in good health. Some libraries in this study had Jurkat cell RNA spiked in.

The sample holds a few counts of this clonotype. V usage is TRBV20-1 and J usage is TRBJ2-7, with 7 bases that match TRBD1. The CDR3 length is 14 residues. The V segment lost 0 bases and the J segment 3 bases; nucleotides outside the gene matches: 5. The V gene's germline CDR1 is DFQATT and CDR2 SNEGSKA (reference sequence). CDR3 DNA sequence: TGCAGTGCTAGAGACCCGGGACAGTACTACGAGCAGTACTTC. Translated, it gives CSARDPGQYYEQYF.

This clonotype was counted many times. V usage is TRBV12-3 or TRBV12-4 and J usage is TRBJ2-2; no reliable D call. This CDR3 has 13 residues. With 4 bases removed from V and 8 bases from J, the gap between germline ends came to 11 bases. The CDR3 loop is CASSSPHNGELFF. In DNA form, the CDR3 reads TGTGCCAGCAGTTCTCCGCACAATGGGGAGCTGTTTTTT.

The chain carries TRBV11-2 and TRBJ2-1; D possibly corresponds to TRBD2 (5 bases). Germline lookup yields CDR1 SGHAT and CDR2 FQNNGV. The CDR3 has 16 amino acids. V lost 4 bases and J lost 0, with 13 bases in between. The DNA of the CDR3 is TGTGCCAGCAGCTCAGGACTGGGCAGCTCCTACAATGAGCAGTTCTTC. It yields the protein CASSSGLGSSYNEQFF. Full variable domain (missing parts from reference TRBV11-2 and TRBJ2-1): EAGVAQSPRYKIIEKRQSVAFWCNPISGHATLYWYQQILGQGPKLLIQFQNNGVVDDSQLPKDRFSAERLKGVDSTLKIQPAKLEDSAVYLCASSSGLGSSYNEQFFGPGTRLTVL.

Concerning this clonotype: A much larger clonotype is one base distant, so this may be a read error. The V and J genes are TRBV6-1 and TRBJ1-1; D perhaps matches TRBD1 (6 bases). Germline CDR1 MNHNS, CDR2 SASEGT. The CDR3 runs to 16 residues. V was shortened by 8 bases and J by 0 bases, with 19 bases between the two germline ends. CDR3 residues: CASPQGPLLLNTEAFF. The DNA for the CDR3 is TGTGCCAGCCCTCAGGGGCCCCTGTTATTGAACACTGAAGCTTTCTTT.

The CDR3 loop is CASSHELGAGSGGQYF. The CDR3 region has the DNA TGTGCCAGCAGCCACGAACTGGGGGCGGGGTCTGGGGGGCAGTACTTC. This rearrangement joins TRBV4-2 to TRBJ2-7; either TRBD1 or TRBD2 may fit D (6 bases each). Looked up from germline, CDR1 is LGHNA and CDR2 is YNFKEQ. The CDR3 consists of 16 residues. Trimming pared 3 bases from V and 9 bases from J, leaving 24 bases between.

A word on this clonotype: In this CDR3 the conserved last residue, phenylalanine or tryptophan, is missing, so a read error is likely. The chain uses TRBV28 and TRBJ2-3, with D tentatively TRBD1 (5 bases). V lost 6 bases and J 8 bases, leaving 9 bases between the germline ends. The germline V gene encodes CDR1 MDHEN and CDR2 SYDVKM. The CDR3 is made up of 11 amino acids. CDR3 protein: CASSLGVTQYL. The DNA of the CDR3 is TGTGCCAGCAGCCTAGGGGTTACGCAGTATTTA.

The chain links TRBV4-3 to TRBJ2-7; 10 positions match TRBD2. V gave up 2 bases and J gave up 2 bases; unmatched junction bases: 6. The CDR3 has 16 amino acids. Germline loops: CDR1 LGHNA, CDR2 YSLEER. The DNA of the CDR3 is TGCGCCAGCAGCCAATTCCTAGCGGGGGCCGCCTACGAGCAGTACTTC. Translated, it gives CASSQFLAGAAYEQYF.

In this sample, this clonotype turned up many times. The chain recombines TRBV27 with TRBJ2-3; D is possibly TRBD2 (6 bases). This CDR3 spans 12 amino acids. Germline CDR1 MNHEY, CDR2 SMNVEV (reference sequence). V lost 6 bases and J 9 bases, leaving 13 bases between the germline ends. CDR3 bases: TGTGCCAGCAGCGGGACTCTCGCGACGCAGTATTTT. Translation gives CASSGTLATQYF.

This clonotype was observed at least ten times. The rearrangement uses TRBV5-1 and TRBJ2-7, with 8 bases lining up with TRBD1. The germline CDR1 and CDR2 sequences are SGHRS and YFSETQ. The CDR3 is 15 residues long. V was pared by 0 bases and J by 3 bases, with 5 bases of the junction left unmatched. The CDR3 coding sequence is TGCGCCAGCAGCTTGGACCTGACAGGGGTCTACGAGCAGTACTTC. Its translation: CASSLDLTGVYEQYF. Combining the CDR3 with reference TRBV5-1 and TRBJ2-7 gives the whole variable domain KAGVTQTPRYLIKTRGQQVTLSCSPISGHRSVSWYQQTPGQGLQFLFEYFSETQRNKGNFPGRFSGRQFSNSRSEMNVSTLELGDSALYLCASSLDLTGVYEQYFGPGTRLTVT.

This clonotype came up many times. The CDR3 sequence: CASSPNYRVQDTQYF. The CDR3 DNA reads TGCGCCAGCAGCCCGAACTACAGGGTACAAGATACGCAGTATTTT. The V call is TRBV4-3, the J call TRBJ2-3; perhaps TRBD1 as D (6 bases). Germline V gene lookup returns CDR1 LGHNA and CDR2 YSLEER. Trimming took off 4 bases at V and 5 bases at J, with 16 bases between the two ends. The length of the CDR3 is 15 residues.

This clonotype has ten or more counts. This CDR3 reads CATSRVAPAGNIQYF. In nucleotides, the CDR3 is TGTGCCACCAGCAGAGTGGCTCCCGCAGGAAACATTCAGTACTTC. V and J are TRBV15 and TRBJ2-4; no firm D call. Per germline, CDR1 LNHNV and CDR2 YYDKDF (reference sequence). The CDR3 totals 15 residues. The germline V and J ends were trimmed by 1 base and 6 bases, with 13 bases remaining between them.

Of note for this clonotype: Being one base from a much bigger clone, this may be a read error. V gene TRBV20-1 combines with J gene TRBJ2-5; tentative D call: TRBD2 (5 bases). V lost 2 bases and J lost 9, with 13 bases in between. The CDR3 runs 12 residues. Germline V gene data show CDR1 as DFQATT and CDR2 as SNEGSKA (reference sequence). The CDR3 coding sequence is TGCAGTGCTAGACTAGAAGTGGAGGCCCAGTACTTC. Its translation is CSARLEVEAQYF.

This clonotype was picked up a small number of times. The chain is built from TRBV19 and TRBJ2-1, with D hard to call. Trimming removed 9 bases from V and 11 bases from J, with 14 bases in between. In germline, CDR1 is LNHDA, CDR2 SQIVND (reference sequence). The CDR3 is 11 residues long. The CDR3 reads CASHGGVKQFF. Here the CDR3 DNA reads TGTGCCAGCCACGGTGGGGTTAAGCAGTTCTTC.

This clonotype was seen ten or more times. The rearrangement uses TRBV30 and TRBJ2-3; TRBD2 is a possible D gene (5 bases). The CDR3 contains 14 residues. The V end was cut by 1 base, the J end by 0 bases, with 8 bases between. Germline V gives CDR1 GTSNPN, CDR2 SVGIG (reference sequence). CDR3 region: CAWSDGGSTDTQYF. The CDR3 bases are TGTGCCTGGAGTGATGGCGGGAGCACAGATACGCAGTATTTT.

The table lists this clonotype with many counts. The chain joins TRBV20-1 to TRBJ2-3, with TRBD2 matching over 13 bases. In germline, CDR1 is DFQATT, CDR2 SNEGSKA (reference sequence). Germline trimming cut 0 bases from V and 0 bases from J; bases unmatched to any gene: 3. The CDR3 is made up of 17 amino acids. The CDR3 nucleotides read TGCAGTGCTAGAGATGGGACTAGCGGGGTTAGCACAGATACGCAGTATTTT. This gives the protein CSARDGTSGVSTDTQYF.

To note about this clonotype: A clone one base away is much larger, so this may be a read error. This chain links TRBV28 with TRBJ2-3; 13 bases match TRBD2. Per germline, CDR1 MDHEN and CDR2 SYDVKM. Trimming took 3 bases from V and 6 from J; bases not matched to a gene: 9. The CDR3 spans 17 residues. CDR3 region: CASSFRRTSGRLDTQYF. As DNA, the CDR3 is TGTGCCAGCAGTTTCCGACGGACTAGCGGGAGATTGGATACGCAGTATTTT.